Measured by frequency, the clone carrying this TCR beta chain is medium-sized. This sample was included in a study of human CD8 memory T cell subsets. Germline V lookup: CDR1 ENHRY, CDR2 SYGVKD. The CDR3 spans 16 residues. The TCR beta sequencing libraries came from UMI-labeled 5' RACE. Original data processing: From around 3,000 to 18,000 functional CDR3 beta clonotypes were held in each TCR beta library. TCRdb re-called the 5' RACE reads; one entry per CDR3 protein, DNA not given. The V and J calls, along with clone size, are taken from TCRdb and not from the paper's own processing. The sample data list around 5,400 distinct CDR3 sequences.

The TCR comes from a human donor in good health. Sequencing was done on a sample of CD8+ T cells from PBMCs. The genes are TRBV10-3 and TRBJ2-3; TCRdb calls TRBD2, which cannot be checked without DNA. The CDR3 loop is CAISESAGPYTDTQYF.